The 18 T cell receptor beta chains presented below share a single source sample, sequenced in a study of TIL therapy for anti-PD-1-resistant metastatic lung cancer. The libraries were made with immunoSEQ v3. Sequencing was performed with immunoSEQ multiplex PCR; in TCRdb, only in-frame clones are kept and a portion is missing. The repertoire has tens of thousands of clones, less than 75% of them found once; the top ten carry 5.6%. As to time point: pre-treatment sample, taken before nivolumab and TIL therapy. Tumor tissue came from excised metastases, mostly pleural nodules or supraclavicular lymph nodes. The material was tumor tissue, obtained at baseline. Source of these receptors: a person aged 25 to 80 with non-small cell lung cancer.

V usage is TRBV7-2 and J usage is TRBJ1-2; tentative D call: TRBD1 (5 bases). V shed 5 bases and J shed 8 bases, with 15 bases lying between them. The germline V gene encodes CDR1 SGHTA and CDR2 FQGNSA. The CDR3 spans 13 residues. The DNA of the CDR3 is TGTGCCAGCAGCCCGCCTCGAAGGGACGGCTACACCTTC. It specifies CASSPPRRDGYTF.

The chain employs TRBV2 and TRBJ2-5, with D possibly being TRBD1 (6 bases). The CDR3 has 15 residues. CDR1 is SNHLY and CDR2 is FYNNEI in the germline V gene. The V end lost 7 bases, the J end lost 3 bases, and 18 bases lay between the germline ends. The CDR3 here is CASTQGGRPEETQYF. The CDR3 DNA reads TGTGCCAGCACCCAAGGGGGTCGACCAGAAGAGACCCAGTACTTC.

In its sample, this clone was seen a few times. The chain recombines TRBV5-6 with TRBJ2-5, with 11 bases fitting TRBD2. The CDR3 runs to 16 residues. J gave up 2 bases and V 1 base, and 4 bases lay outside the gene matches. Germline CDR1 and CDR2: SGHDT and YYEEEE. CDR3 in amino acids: CASSLPGLAVQETQYF. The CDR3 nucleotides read TGTGCCAGCAGCTTGCCGGGACTAGCGGTTCAAGAGACCCAGTACTTC.

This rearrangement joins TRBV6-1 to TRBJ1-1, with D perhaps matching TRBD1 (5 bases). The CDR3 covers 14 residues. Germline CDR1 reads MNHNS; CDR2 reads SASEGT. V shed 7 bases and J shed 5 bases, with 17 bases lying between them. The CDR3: CASTAGTEGTEAFF. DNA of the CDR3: TGTGCCAGCACCGCCGGCACCGAGGGGACTGAAGCTTTCTTT.

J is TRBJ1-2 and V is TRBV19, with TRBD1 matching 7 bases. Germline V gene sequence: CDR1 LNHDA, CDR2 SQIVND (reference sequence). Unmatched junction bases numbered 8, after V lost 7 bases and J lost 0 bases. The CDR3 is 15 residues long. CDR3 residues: CASNPGQYPNYGYTF. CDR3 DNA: TGTGCCAGTAACCCGGGACAGTACCCTAACTATGGCTACACCTTC.

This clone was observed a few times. CDR3 sequence reads: CSAIGGETQYF. CDR3 in DNA: TGCAGTGCTATCGGTGGAGAGACCCAGTACTTC. This chain uses TRBV20-1 with TRBJ2-5; D gene ambiguous. This CDR3 comprises 11 residues. The V and J ends lost 4 bases and 4 bases respectively, with 7 bases between them. CDR1 DFQATT and CDR2 SNEGSKA come from the germline V gene (reference sequence).

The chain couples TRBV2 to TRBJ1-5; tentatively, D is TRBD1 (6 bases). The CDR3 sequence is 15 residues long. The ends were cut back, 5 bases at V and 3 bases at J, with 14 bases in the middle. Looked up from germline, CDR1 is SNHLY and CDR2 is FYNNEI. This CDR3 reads CASSPIGQYNQPQHF. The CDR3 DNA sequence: TGTGCCAGCAGTCCTATTGGACAGTACAATCAGCCCCAGCATTTT.

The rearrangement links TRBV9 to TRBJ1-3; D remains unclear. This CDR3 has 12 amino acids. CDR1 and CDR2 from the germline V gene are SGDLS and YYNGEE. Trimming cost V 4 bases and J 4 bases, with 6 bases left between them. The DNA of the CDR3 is TGTGCCAGCAGCCCAACAGGAAACACCATATATTTT. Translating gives CASSPTGNTIYF.

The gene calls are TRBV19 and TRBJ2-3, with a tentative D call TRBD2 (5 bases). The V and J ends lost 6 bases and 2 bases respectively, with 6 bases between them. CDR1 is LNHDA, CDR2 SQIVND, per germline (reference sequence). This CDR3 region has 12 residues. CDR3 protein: CASSGITDTQYF. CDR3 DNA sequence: TGTGCCAGTAGCGGGATCACAGATACGCAGTATTTT. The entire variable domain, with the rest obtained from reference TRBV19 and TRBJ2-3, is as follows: DGGITQSPKYLFRKEGQNVTLSCEQNLNHDAMYWYRQDPGQGLRLIYYSQIVNDFQKGDIAEGYSVSREKKESFPLTVTSAQKNPTAFYLCASSGITDTQYFGPGTRLTVL.

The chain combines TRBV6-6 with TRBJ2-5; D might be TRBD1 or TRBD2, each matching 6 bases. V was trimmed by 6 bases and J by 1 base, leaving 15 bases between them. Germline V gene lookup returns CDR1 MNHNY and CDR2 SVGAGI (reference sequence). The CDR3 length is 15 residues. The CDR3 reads CASRDYTGAQETQYF. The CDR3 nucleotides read TGTGCCAGCAGGGACTATACGGGGGCCCAAGAGACCCAGTACTTC.

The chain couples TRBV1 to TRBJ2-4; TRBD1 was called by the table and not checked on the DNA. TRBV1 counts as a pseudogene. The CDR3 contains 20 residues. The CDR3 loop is CTSSQGGRKAGGLAKNIQYF. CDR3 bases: TGCACCAGCAGCCAAGGGGGTAGGAAGGCAGGGGGACTAGCCAAAAACATTCAGTACTTC.

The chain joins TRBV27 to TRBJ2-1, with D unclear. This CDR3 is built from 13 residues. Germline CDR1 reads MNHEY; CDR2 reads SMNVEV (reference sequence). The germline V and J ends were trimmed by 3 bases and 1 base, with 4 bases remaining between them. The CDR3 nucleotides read TGTGCCAGCAGTTTTTGGTCCTACAATGAGCAGTTCTTC. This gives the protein CASSFWSYNEQFF.

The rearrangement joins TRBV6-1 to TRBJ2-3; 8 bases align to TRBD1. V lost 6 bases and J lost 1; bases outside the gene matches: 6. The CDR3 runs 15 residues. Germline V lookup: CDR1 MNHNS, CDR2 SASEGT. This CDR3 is CASSAGQGGTDTQYF. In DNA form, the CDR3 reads TGTGCCAGCAGCGCCGGACAGGGCGGCACAGATACGCAGTATTTT.

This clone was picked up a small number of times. Written as DNA, the CDR3 is TGTGCCAGCAGTCTGGCGGGAGGCTCCTACAATGAGCAGTTCTTC. This sequence encodes CASSLAGGSYNEQFF. The chain carries TRBV27 and TRBJ2-1; 8 bases align to TRBD2. The V segment lost 5 bases and the J segment 0 bases; nucleotides outside the gene matches: 3. CDR1 and CDR2 (germline): MNHEY, SMNVEV (reference sequence). CDR3 length: 15 amino acids.

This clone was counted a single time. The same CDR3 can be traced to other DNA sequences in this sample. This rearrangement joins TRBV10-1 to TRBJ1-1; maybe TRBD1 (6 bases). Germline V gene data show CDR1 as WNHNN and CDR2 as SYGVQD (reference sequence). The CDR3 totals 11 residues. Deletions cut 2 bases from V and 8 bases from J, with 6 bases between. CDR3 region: CASSEGGEAFF. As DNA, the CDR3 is TGCGCCAGCAGTGAGGGGGGCGAAGCTTTCTTT.

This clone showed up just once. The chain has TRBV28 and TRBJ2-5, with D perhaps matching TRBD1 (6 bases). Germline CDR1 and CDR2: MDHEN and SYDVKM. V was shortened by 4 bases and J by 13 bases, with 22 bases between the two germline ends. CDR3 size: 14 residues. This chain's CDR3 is CASSSSMGRGPWYF. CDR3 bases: TGTGCCAGCAGTTCATCAATGGGCAGGGGACCTTGGTACTTC.

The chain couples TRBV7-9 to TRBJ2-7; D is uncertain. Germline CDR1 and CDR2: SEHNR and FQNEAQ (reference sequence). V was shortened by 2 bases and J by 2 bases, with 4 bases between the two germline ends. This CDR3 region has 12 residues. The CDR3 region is CASSLKAYEQYF. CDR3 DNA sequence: TGTGCCAGCAGCTTAAAAGCCTACGAGCAGTACTTC. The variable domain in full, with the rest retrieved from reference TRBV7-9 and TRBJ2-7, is DTGVSQNPRHKITKRGQNVTFRCDPISEHNRLYWYRQTLGQGPEFLTYFQNEAQLEKSRLLSDRFSAERPKGSFSTLEIQRTEQGDSAMYLCASSLKAYEQYFGPGTRLTVT.

The CDR3 loop is CASSRSGTGYEQYF. CDR3 coding DNA: TGTGCCAGCAGCCGTTCCGGGACAGGCTACGAGCAGTACTTC. This sequence joins TRBV7-8 and TRBJ2-7, with TRBD1 matching over 8 bases. The CDR3 has 14 residues. Germline V CDR1 and CDR2: SGHVS, FQNEAQ. J was trimmed by 3 bases and V by 5 bases; bases with no gene match: 6. The full variable domain, with the rest looked up from reference TRBV7-8 and TRBJ2-7, is GAGVSQSPRYKVAKRGQDVALRCDPISGHVSLFWYQQALGQGPEFLTYFQNEAQLDKSGLPSDRFFAERPEGSVSTLKIQRTQQEDSAVYLCASSRSGTGYEQYFGPGTRLTVT.